A single sample gave rise to the 13 T cell receptor beta chains below, sequenced in a study of T cells in Graves' hyperthyroidism and ophthalmopathy. TCR beta CDR3 sequences were amplified from RNA transcripts. The TCR CDR3 was amplified in a first-round RT-PCR using the HTBI primer set. A single record per CDR3 protein comes from TCRdb applying MiXCR to the multiplex PCR reads. The sample consists of about 410,000 distinct CDR3 sequences, about 15% of them appearing once. Sequenced input: blood. All receptors come from a young man with Graves' ophthalmopathy.

The J gene is TRBJ1-2, the V gene TRBV6-5; 8 nucleotides match TRBD1. This CDR3 has 15 residues. J gave up 2 bases and V 2 bases, and 4 bases lay outside the gene matches. Germline V gene sequence: CDR1 MNHEY, CDR2 SVGAGI. CDR3 coding DNA: TGTGCCAGCAGTTACAGGGGACAGGAGAACTATGGCTACACCTTC. As protein: CASSYRGQENYGYTF.

This chain joins TRBV6-1 and TRBJ2-1; no definite D call. V was pared by 8 bases and J by 9 bases, with 8 bases between. The germline CDR1 and CDR2 sequences are MNHNS and SASEGT. The CDR3 is 10 amino acids. CDR3 coding DNA: TGTGCCAGCGGTCGTGGTGAGCAGTTCTTC. Translated: CASGRGEQFF.

This clonotype was observed at least ten times. The chain joins TRBV11-2 to TRBJ2-5; weak D call: TRBD2 (5 bases). From germline, CDR1 is SGHAT and CDR2 FQNNGV. The length of the CDR3 is 18 residues. V lost 0 bases, J lost 3 bases, and 20 bases lay in between. The CDR3 sequence: CASSLDRLAVLREETQYF. Written as DNA, the CDR3 is TGTGCCAGCAGCTTAGATCGTCTGGCGGTCCTGAGGGAAGAGACCCAGTACTTC.

This clonotype was observed a handful of times. This chain connects TRBV6-1 to TRBJ2-2; 14 bases line up with TRBD2. The CDR3 consists of 16 residues. The germline CDR1 and CDR2 sequences are MNHNS and SASEGT. After removal of 5 bases from V and 6 bases from J, the junction contained 5 bases not matched to a gene. The CDR3 DNA sequence: TGTGCCAGCAGTTTCCGGACTAGCGGGAGGCCCGGGGAGCTGTTTTTT. This codes for CASSFRTSGRPGELFF.

This clonotype was seen a handful of times. CDR3 in amino acids: CARAGGYTF. DNA for the CDR3: TGTGCCCGGGCGGGTGGCTACACCTTC. V and J are TRBV27 and TRBJ1-2; D uncertain. Trimming took off 11 bases at V and 7 bases at J, with 8 bases between the two ends. Germline-derived CDR1 and CDR2 are MNHEY and SMNVEV (reference sequence). The CDR3 sequence is 9 residues long.

The V and J genes are TRBV6-6 and TRBJ1-1; D gene unclear. This CDR3 spans 13 amino acids. Germline CDR1 and CDR2: MNHNY and SVGAGI (reference sequence). Trimming took 2 bases from V and 3 from J, leaving 7 bases between them. CDR3: CASSYGIHTEAFF. For the CDR3, the DNA is TGTGCCAGCAGTTACGGGATACACACTGAAGCTTTCTTT.

The chain has TRBV7-9 and TRBJ1-1; no clear D. From germline, CDR1 is SEHNR and CDR2 FQNEAQ (reference sequence). V dropped 3 bases and J dropped 7 bases, with 12 bases sitting between them. This CDR3 comprises 13 residues. This CDR3 is CASSLTIHLEAFF. CDR3 sequence (DNA): TGTGCCAGCAGCTTGACCATCCATCTTGAAGCTTTCTTT.

This clonotype has at least ten counts. The chain combines TRBV12-3 or TRBV12-4 with TRBJ2-3; TRBD1 is a possible D gene (6 bases). CDR3 length equals 16 residues. Between the trimmed V and J ends, which lost 6 bases and 2 bases, there was a span of 18 bases. The CDR3 here is CASSSRRTENTDTQYF. CDR3 bases: TGTGCCAGCAGCTCCCGACGGACAGAGAACACAGATACGCAGTATTTT.

This clonotype was counted many times. The V call is TRBV5-1, the J call TRBJ2-7; 10 bases fit TRBD2. The V gene's germline CDR1 is SGHRS and CDR2 YFSETQ. V lost 4 bases, J lost 3 bases, and 7 bases stayed unmatched. This CDR3 comprises 15 residues. The CDR3 bases are TGCGCCAGCAGCGTAACTAGCGGGGAAAACTACGAGCAGTACTTC. Protein: CASSVTSGENYEQYF.

The V call is TRBV25-1, the J call TRBJ2-3; tentatively, D is TRBD1 (6 bases). Germline V gives CDR1 MGHDK, CDR2 SYGVNS. The ends were cut back, 7 bases at V and 2 bases at J, with 10 bases in the middle. CDR3 length equals 13 residues. The CDR3 nucleotides are TGTGCCAGCAAAGGGACACCCACAGATACGCAGTATTTT. As protein: CASKGTPTDTQYF.

This clonotype has just a few counts. The rearrangement joins TRBV29-1 to TRBJ2-2; D possibly corresponds to TRBD1 (5 bases). Germline-derived CDR1 and CDR2 are SQVTM and ANQGSEA. The CDR3 consists of 16 residues. V dropped 1 base and J dropped 2 bases, with 14 bases sitting between them. CDR3 protein: CSVEVGIRGNTGELFF. As DNA, the CDR3 is TGCAGCGTTGAAGTCGGAATAAGGGGAAACACCGGGGAGCTGTTTTTT.

This clonotype was seen just once. V and J are TRBV12-3 or TRBV12-4 and TRBJ2-1, with 11 bases that match TRBD2. With V trimmed by 11 bases and J by 7 bases, 10 bases remained unmatched. This CDR3 is built from 14 residues. The CDR3 sequence: CAGHSGGAGNEQFF. CDR3 nucleotides: TGTGCCGGACATAGCGGGGGGGCCGGGAATGAGCAGTTCTTC.

At least ten counts were recorded for this clonotype. This chain links TRBV12-3 or TRBV12-4 with TRBJ2-7; TRBD1 might be the D (6 bases). The CDR3 loop spans 14 amino acids. Deletions cut 7 bases from V and 6 bases from J, with 19 bases between. The CDR3 sequence: CASTLTGTFSEQYF. CDR3 in DNA: TGTGCCAGCACCCTGACAGGAACCTTTTCCGAGCAGTACTTC.